Reported below is one TCR beta chain. Clones were sequenced by immunoSEQ multiplex PCR, and TCRdb holds only the in-frame ones, with some missing. The sample has some 300,000 clones, roughly 89% seen once. The CDR3 runs to 17 residues. Germline CDR1 MGHRA, CDR2 YSYEKL. Trimming removed 4 bases from V and 4 bases from J; junction bases left unmatched: 8. Seattle participants joined during active infection and were tracked over time. The sample originates from a study of blood T cell repertoires in COVID-19. This TCR came from a woman in her twenties or thirties with COVID-19, enrolled during active disease. The V gene is TRBV4-1, the J gene TRBJ2-5; 14 nucleotides match TRBD2. The sample consisted of peripheral blood. The CDR3 loop is CASSPFGTSGGVETQYF. Written as DNA, the CDR3 is TGCGCCAGCAGCCCATTTGGGACTAGCGGGGGAGTAGAGACCCAGTACTTC.